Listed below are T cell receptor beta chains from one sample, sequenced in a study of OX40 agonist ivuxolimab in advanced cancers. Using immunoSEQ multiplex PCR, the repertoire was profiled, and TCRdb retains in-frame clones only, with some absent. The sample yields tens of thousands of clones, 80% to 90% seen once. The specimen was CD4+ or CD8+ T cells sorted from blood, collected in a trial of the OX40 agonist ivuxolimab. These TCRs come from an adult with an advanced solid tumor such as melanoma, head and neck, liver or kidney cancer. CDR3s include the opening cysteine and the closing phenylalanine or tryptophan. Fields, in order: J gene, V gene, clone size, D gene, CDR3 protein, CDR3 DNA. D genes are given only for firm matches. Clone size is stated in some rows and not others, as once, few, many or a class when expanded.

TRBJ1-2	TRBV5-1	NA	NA	CASSLGGDYGYTF	TGCGCCAGCAGCTTGGGGGGCGACTATGGCTACACCTTC
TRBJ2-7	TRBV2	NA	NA	CASRANGYEQYF	TGTGCCAGCAGGGCCAATGGCTACGAGCAGTACTTC
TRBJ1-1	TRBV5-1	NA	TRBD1	CASSSLLQGGPNTEAFF	TGCGCCAGCAGCTCACTCCTACAGGGGGGCCCTAACACTGAAGCTTTCTTT
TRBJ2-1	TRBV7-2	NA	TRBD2	CASSLARLAEQFF	TGTGCCAGCAGCTTAGCGCGACTAGCGGAGCAGTTCTTC
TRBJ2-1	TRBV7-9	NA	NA	CASSLSQTEPVQFF	TGTGCCAGCAGCTTATCTCAAACGGAACCGGTGCAGTTCTTC
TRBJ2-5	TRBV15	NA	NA	CATGQYQETQYF	TGTGCCACCGGACAGTACCAAGAGACCCAGTACTTC
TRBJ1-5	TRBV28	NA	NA	CASSLVSGVKNQPQHF	TGTGCCAGCAGTTTGGTCTCAGGAGTAAAGAATCAGCCCCAGCATTTT
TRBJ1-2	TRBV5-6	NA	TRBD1	CASSLAGTAYGYTF	TGTGCCAGCAGCTTGGCCGGGACAGCATATGGCTACACCTTC
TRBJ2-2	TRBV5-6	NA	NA	CASSPEAGANTGELFF	TGTGCCAGCAGCCCTGAAGCAGGGGCGAACACCGGGGAGCTGTTTTTT
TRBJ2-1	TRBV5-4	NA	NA	CASSRGEGANEQFF	TGTGCCAGCAGCCGGGGGGAGGGGGCGAATGAGCAGTTCTTC
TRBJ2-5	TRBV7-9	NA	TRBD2	CASSLAGAREGETQYF	TGTGCCAGCAGCTTAGCGGGAGCCCGGGAGGGAGAGACCCAGTACTTC
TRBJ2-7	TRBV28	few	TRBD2	CASSPSGTSVAYEQYF	TGTGCCAGCAGTCCTTCCGGGACTAGCGTAGCCTACGAGCAGTACTTC
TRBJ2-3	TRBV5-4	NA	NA	CASIGGFTDTQYF	TGTGCCAGCATCGGGGGTTTTACAGATACGCAGTATTTT
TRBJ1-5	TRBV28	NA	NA	CASSSSAGGGTQHF	TGTGCCAGCAGTTCAAGTGCCGGAGGTGGCACCCAGCATTTT
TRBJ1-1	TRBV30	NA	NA	CAWSVSSRGVTEAFF	TGTGCCTGGAGTGTATCCTCACGTGGGGTCACTGAAGCTTTCTTT
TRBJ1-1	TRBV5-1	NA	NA	CASSLGENTEAFF	TGCGCCAGCAGCTTGGGCGAGAACACTGAAGCTTTCTTT
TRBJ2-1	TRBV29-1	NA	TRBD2	CSVVGLAGDSYNEQFF	TGCAGCGTGGTAGGACTAGCGGGAGACAGCTACAATGAGCAGTTCTTC
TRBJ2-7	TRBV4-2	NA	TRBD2	CASSQGTSGGALAQYF	TGTGCCAGCAGCCAGGGGACTAGCGGGGGGGCCCTGGCCCAGTACTTC
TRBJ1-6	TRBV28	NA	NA	CASSLRAAGPLHF	TGTGCCAGCAGTTTAAGGGCGGCGGGACCCCTCCACTTT
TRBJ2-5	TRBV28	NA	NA	CASTDGGEETQYF	TGTGCCAGCACCGACGGAGGGGAAGAGACCCAGTACTTC
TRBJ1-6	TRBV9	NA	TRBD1	CASSRTGPSSYNSPLHF	TGTGCCAGCAGCCGGACAGGCCCTAGCTCCTATAATTCACCCCTCCACTTT
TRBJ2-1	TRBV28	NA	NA	CASRPPSYNEQFF	TGTGCCAGCAGGCCCCCCTCCTACAATGAGCAGTTCTTC
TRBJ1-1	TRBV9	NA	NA	CASSVDAVTEAFF	TGTGCCAGCAGCGTAGATGCAGTCACTGAAGCTTTCTTT
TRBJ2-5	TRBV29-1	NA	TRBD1	CSVNRGRGGETQYF	TGCAGCGTAAACAGGGGGCGCGGGGGAGAGACCCAGTACTTC
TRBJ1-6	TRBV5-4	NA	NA	CASSRGFTTGIGSPLHF	TGTGCCAGCAGCCGCGGATTTACTACAGGGATCGGTTCACCCCTCCACTTT
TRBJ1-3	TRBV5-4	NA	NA	CASSLVGGNTIYF	TGTGCCAGCAGCTTGGTGGGTGGAAACACCATATATTTT
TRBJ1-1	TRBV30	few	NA	CAWRQRETEAFF	TGTGCCTGGAGACAAAGGGAGACTGAAGCTTTCTTT
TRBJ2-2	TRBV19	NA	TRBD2	CASSDRLAGYGELFF	TGTGCCAGTAGCGATCGACTAGCGGGATACGGGGAGCTGTTTTTT
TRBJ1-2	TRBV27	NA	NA	CASKDPGGIYGYTF	TGTGCCAGCAAGGATCCGGGGGGAATCTACGGCTACACCTTC
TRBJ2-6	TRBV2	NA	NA	CASSEVSESGANVLTF	TGTGCCAGCAGTGAAGTTTCGGAATCTGGGGCCAACGTCCTGACTTTC
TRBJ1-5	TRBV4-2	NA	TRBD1	CASSQAGTGSFNQPQHF	TGTGCCAGCAGCCAAGCAGGGACAGGATCCTTCAATCAGCCCCAGCATTTT
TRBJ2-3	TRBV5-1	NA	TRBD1	CASTLSGQGAQDTQYF	TGCGCCAGCACCCTCTCCGGGCAGGGGGCGCAAGATACGCAGTATTTT
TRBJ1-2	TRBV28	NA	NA	CASSPAGGYTF	TGTGCCAGCAGTCCGGCGGGTGGCTACACCTTC
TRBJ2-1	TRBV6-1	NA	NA	CASSDSGPREQFF	TGTGCCAGCAGTGACTCAGGGCCCAGGGAGCAGTTCTTC
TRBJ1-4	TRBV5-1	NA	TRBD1	CASSPWTGDEKLFF	TGCGCCAGCAGCCCCTGGACAGGGGATGAAAAACTGTTTTTT
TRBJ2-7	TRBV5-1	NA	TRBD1	CASSFLGGQSYEQYF	TGCGCCAGCAGCTTCCTTGGGGGACAGTCCTACGAGCAGTACTTC
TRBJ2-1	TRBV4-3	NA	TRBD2	CASSRSIAGLAGADEQFF	TGCGCCAGCAGCCGGTCGATAGCGGGACTAGCGGGAGCAGATGAGCAGTTCTTC
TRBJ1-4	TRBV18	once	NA	CASSPGATNEKLFF	TGTGCCAGCTCACCGGGTGCAACTAATGAAAAACTGTTTTTT
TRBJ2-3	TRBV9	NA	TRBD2	CASSVGLASAGATQYF	TGTGCCAGCAGCGTGGGACTAGCCTCCGCAGGTGCTACGCAGTATTTT
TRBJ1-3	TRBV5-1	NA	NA	CASSLGKGSGNTIYF	TGCGCCAGCAGCTTAGGAAAGGGGTCAGGAAACACCATATATTTT
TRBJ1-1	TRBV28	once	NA	CASSFGAGGGKAFF	TGTGCCAGCAGTTTTGGGGCCGGGGGGGGCAAAGCTTTCTTT
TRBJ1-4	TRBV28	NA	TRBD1	CASSLDRGREKLFF	TGTGCCAGCAGTTTAGACAGGGGCAGGGAAAAACTGTTTTTT
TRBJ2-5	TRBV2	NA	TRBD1	CASSERGQGYQETQYF	TGTGCCAGCAGTGAACGGGGACAGGGATACCAAGAGACCCAGTACTTC
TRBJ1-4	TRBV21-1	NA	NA	CASSKGQGVKLFF	TGTGCCAGCAGCAAAGGTCAGGGAGTTAAACTGTTTTTT
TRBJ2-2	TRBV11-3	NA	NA	CASSRTATGELFF	TGTGCCAGCAGCCGGACGGCCACCGGGGAGCTGTTTTTT
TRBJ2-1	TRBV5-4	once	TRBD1	CASSSPRDRVYNEQFF	TGTGCCAGCAGCTCCCCTCGGGACAGGGTGTACAATGAGCAGTTCTTC
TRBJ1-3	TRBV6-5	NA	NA	CASSRGGGSGNTIYF	TGTGCCAGCAGTCGCGGTGGGGGCTCAGGAAACACCATATATTTT
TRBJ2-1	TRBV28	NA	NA	CASSPPRDEQFF	TGTGCCAGCAGTCCCCCTAGGGATGAGCAGTTCTTC
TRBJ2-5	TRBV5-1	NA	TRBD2	CASSPGTSAFVSQETQYF	TGCGCCAGCAGCCCAGGGACTAGTGCCTTCGTATCCCAAGAGACCCAGTACTTC
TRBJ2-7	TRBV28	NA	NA	CASSVQGLYEQYF	TGTGCCAGCAGTGTACAGGGCCTCTACGAGCAGTACTTC
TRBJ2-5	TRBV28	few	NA	CASSSLRDNQETQYF	TGTGCCAGCAGTTCTCTGCGGGACAACCAAGAGACCCAGTACTTC
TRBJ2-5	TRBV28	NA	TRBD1	CASRDMDRLKRKETQYF	TGTGCCAGCAGAGATATGGACAGGCTAAAAAGGAAAGAGACCCAGTACTTC
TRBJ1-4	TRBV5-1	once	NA	CASSFGGGNEKLFF	TGCGCCAGCAGCTTCGGGGGAGGTAATGAAAAACTGTTTTTT